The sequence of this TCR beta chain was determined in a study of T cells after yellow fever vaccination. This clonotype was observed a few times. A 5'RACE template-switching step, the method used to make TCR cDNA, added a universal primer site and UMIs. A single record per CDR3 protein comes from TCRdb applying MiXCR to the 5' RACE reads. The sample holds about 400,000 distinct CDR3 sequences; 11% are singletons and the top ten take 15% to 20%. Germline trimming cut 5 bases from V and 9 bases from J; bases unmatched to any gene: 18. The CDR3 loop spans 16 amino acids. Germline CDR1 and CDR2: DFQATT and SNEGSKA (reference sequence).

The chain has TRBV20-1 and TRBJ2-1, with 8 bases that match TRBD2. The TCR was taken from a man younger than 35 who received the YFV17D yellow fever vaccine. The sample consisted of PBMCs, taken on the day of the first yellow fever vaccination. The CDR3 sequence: CSACTSPGLVCLEQFF. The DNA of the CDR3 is TGCAGTGCTTGCACCTCTCCGGGACTAGTATGTCTTGAGCAGTTCTTC.